Listed below are T cell receptor beta chains from one sample, sequenced in a study of T cell changes during pregnancy in multiple sclerosis. Assay: immunoSEQ multiplex PCR; the TCRdb copy retains only in-frame clones and omits some. The table records some 97,000 clones, 92% of them present only once. The specimen was peripheral blood, collected after pregnancy. The receptors were sampled from a female donor with multiple sclerosis, enrolled in a pregnancy study. Both conserved end residues are part of each CDR3. The D gene is left open where the match is weak. Expanded clones are given a class, and other clones once, few, many or no size at all.

d_gene | abundance | j_gene | v_gene | CDR3nt | CDR3aa
TRBD2 | . | TRBJ2-3 | TRBV6-5 | TGTGCCAGCGGCGGGGGGGCCGCAGATACGCAGTATTTT | CASGGGAADTQYF
. | . | TRBJ1-6 | TRBV7-9 | TGTGCCAGCAGCACCGGGTCCCGGGGTTCCCCCCTCCACTTT | CASSTGSRGSPLHF
. | . | TRBJ2-6 | TRBV2 | TGTGCCAGCAGCACAGGGAACTCTGGGGCCAACGTCCTGACTTTC | CASSTGNSGANVLTF
TRBD2 | . | TRBJ2-6 | TRBV27 | TGTGCCAGCAGTCGAACTAGCGGGAGCTCTGGGGCCAACGTCCTGACTTTC | CASSRTSGSSGANVLTF
. | . | TRBJ2-5 | TRBV6-1 | TGTGCCAGCAGTCCAGGGGCTTTCCAAGAGACCCAGTACTTC | CASSPGAFQETQYF
. | . | TRBJ2-2 | TRBV9 | TGTGCCAGCTCCGGCACTTACCCGGGCACCGGGGAGCTGTTTTTT | CASSGTYPGTGELFF
. | . | TRBJ1-3 | TRBV6-1 | TGTGCCAGCAGTGAGGCAGTCTCTGGAAACACCATATATTTT | CASSEAVSGNTIYF
TRBD2 | . | TRBJ2-3 | TRBV29-1 | TGCAGCGGTGGACTAGCCGGGCCTTCACATACGCAGTATTTT | CSGGLAGPSHTQYF
TRBD2 | few | TRBJ2-5 | TRBV6-1 | TGTGCCAGCAGTGAACTTCGCGGGGGCCAAGAGACCCAGTACTTC | CASSELRGGQETQYF
TRBD1 | once | TRBJ1-5 | TRBV19 | TGTGCCAGTAAACAGGGGGCTTCGTTAAGCAATCAGCCCCAGCATTTT | CASKQGASLSNQPQHF
TRBD2 | . | TRBJ2-1 | TRBV5-6 | TGTGCCAGCAGCGGGGGACTAGCGGGGGGGAGTGAGCAGTTCTTC | CASSGGLAGGSEQFF
. | . | TRBJ2-2 | TRBV6-5 | TGTGCCAGCAGTTACTCGGTGACAGACCTTACCGGGGAGCTGTTTTTT | CASSYSVTDLTGELFF
. | . | TRBJ2-1 | TRBV10-3 | TGTGCCACGCAGGATAACAATGAGCAGTTCTTC | CATQDNNEQFF
TRBD2 | . | TRBJ2-7 | TRBV2 | TGTGCCAGCAGTAAGACTAGCGCGAGCTCCTACGAGCAGTACTTC | CASSKTSASSYEQYF
TRBD1 | . | TRBJ1-2 | TRBV5-1 | TGCGCCAGCAGCTTAAACAGGGGTTCGAACTATGGCTACACCTTC | CASSLNRGSNYGYTF
TRBD1 | . | TRBJ1-5 | TRBV2 | TGTGCCAGCAGTGGGGACAGGGTAAGCAATCAGCCCCAGCATTTT | CASSGDRVSNQPQHF
TRBD1 | . | TRBJ1-5 | TRBV4-2 | TGTGCCAGCAGCGAATCAAAGGGACAGGGATACCAGCCCCAGCATTTT | CASSESKGQGYQPQHF
. | . | TRBJ1-1 | TRBV13 | TGTGCCAGCAGCCGGAGGGTACTAATGAACACTGAAGCTTTCTTT | CASSRRVLMNTEAFF
TRBD2 | . | TRBJ2-3 | TRBV18 | TGTGCCAGCTCACCTCGGACTAGCGGGGTGCTTATCACAGATACGCAGTATTTT | CASSPRTSGVLITDTQYF
. | . | TRBJ1-1 | TRBV7-9 | TGTGCCAGCAGCTTCGTGGGGCCGAACACTGAAGCTTTCTTT | CASSFVGPNTEAFF
. | . | TRBJ1-1 | TRBV15 | TGTGCCACCAGCAGAGACTCCGGGACAGAAGCTTTCTTT | CATSRDSGTEAFF
. | . | TRBJ2-2 | TRBV28 | TGTGCCAGCAGTACCACCAGCGGGTTGGGGACCGGGGAGCTGTTTTTT | CASSTTSGLGTGELFF
TRBD1 | . | TRBJ1-2 | TRBV4-1 | TGCGCCAGCAGCCAGTCACCGGGGACAGTCAGCTATGGCTACACCTTC | CASSQSPGTVSYGYTF
TRBD2 | . | TRBJ2-7 | TRBV18 | TGTGCCAGCTCAACAGGGACTAGCGGGAGCTCCTACGAGCAGTACTTC | CASSTGTSGSSYEQYF